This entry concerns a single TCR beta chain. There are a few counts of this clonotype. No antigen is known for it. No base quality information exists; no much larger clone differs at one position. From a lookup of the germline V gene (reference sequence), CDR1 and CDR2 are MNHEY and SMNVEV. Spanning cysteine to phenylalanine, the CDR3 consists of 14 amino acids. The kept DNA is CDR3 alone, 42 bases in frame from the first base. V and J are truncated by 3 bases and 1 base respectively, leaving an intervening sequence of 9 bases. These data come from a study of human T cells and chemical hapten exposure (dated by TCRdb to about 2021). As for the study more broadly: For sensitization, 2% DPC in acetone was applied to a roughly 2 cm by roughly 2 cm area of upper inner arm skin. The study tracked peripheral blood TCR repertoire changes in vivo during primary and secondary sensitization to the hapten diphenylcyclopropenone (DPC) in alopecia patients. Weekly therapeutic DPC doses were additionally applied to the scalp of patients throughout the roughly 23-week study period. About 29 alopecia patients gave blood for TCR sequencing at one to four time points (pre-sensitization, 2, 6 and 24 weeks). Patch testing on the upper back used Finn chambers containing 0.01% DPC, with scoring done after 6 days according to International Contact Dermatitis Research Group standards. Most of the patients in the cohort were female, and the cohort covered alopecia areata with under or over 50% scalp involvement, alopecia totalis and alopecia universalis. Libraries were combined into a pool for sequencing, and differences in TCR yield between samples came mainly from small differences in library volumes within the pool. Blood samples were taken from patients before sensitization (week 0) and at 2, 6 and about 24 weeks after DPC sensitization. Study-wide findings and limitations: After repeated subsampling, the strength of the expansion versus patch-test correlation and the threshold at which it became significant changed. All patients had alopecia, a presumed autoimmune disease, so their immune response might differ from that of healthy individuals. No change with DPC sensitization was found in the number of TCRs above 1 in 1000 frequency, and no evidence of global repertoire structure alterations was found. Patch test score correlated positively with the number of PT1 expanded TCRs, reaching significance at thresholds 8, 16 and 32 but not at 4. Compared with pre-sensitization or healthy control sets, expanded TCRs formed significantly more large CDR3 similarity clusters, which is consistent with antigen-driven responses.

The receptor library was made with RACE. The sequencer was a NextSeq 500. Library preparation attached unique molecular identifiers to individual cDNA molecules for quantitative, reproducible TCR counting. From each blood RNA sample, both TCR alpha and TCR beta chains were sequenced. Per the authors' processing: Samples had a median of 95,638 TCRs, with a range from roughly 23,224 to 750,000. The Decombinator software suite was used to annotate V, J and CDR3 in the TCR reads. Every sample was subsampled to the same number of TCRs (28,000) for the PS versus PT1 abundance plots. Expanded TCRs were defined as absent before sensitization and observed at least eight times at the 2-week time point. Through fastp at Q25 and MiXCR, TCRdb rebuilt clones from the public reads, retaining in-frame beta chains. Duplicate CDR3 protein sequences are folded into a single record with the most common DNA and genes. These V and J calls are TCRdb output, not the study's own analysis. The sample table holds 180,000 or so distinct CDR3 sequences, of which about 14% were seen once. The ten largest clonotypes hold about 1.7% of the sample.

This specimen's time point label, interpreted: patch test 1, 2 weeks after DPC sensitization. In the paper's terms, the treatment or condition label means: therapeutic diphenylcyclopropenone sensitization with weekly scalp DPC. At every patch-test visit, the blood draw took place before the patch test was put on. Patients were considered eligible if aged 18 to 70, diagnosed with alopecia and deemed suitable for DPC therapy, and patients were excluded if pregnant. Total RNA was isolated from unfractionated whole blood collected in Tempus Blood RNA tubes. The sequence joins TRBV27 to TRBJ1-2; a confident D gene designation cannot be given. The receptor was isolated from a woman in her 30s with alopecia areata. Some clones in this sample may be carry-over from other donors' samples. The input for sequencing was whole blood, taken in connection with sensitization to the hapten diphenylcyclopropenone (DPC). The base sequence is TGTGCCAGCAGTTTGAGTGGGAGTAACTATGGCTACACCTTC. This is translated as CASSLSGSNYGYTF.